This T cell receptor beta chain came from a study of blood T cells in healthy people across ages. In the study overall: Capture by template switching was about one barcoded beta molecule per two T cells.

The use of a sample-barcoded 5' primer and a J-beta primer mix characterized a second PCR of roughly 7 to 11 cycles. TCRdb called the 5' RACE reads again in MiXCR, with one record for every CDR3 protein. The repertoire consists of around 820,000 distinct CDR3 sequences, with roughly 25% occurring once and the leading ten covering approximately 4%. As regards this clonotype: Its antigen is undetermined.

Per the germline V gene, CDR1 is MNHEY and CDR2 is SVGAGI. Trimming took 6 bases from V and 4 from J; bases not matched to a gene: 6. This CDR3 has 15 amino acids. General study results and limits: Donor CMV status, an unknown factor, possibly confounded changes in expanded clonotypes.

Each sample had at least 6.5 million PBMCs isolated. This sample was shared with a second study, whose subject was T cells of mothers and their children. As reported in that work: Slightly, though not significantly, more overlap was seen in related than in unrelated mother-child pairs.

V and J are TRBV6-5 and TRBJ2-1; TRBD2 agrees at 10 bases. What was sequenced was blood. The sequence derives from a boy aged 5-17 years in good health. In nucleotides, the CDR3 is TGTGCCAGCAGGGCCGGGACTAGCGAGTACAATGAGCAGTTCTTC. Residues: CASRAGTSEYNEQFF.